Below are 6 T cell receptor beta chains sequenced from a single sample in a study of cytomegalovirus exposure and HLA in healthy donors (TCRdb year 2017). Libraries were prepared through the immunoSEQ multiplex PCR assay. A mixture of 60 forward primers for TCR Vbeta segments and 13 reverse primers for TCR Jbeta segments was used in the multiplex PCR. The table was pulled from immuneACCESS by TCRdb, which kept in-frame rearrangements only. Such tables lose some clones; where checked, under half of the loss comes from unresolved V genes, and the rest has no known cause. In this sample the table shows about 160,000 clones, 81% of which occur a single time. The ten largest clones capture approximately 13% of the sample. Sequenced sample: PBMCs. The receptors here all came from a woman in her forties or fifties in good health and CMV-seronegative.

The rearrangement uses TRBV10-3 and TRBJ1-1; tentatively, D is TRBD1 (5 bases). Germline loops: CDR1 ENHRY, CDR2 SYGVKD. The CDR3 extends over 17 amino acids. The ends were cut back, 0 bases at V and 3 bases at J, with 17 bases in the middle. DNA for the CDR3: TGTGCCATCAGTGAGTCTTCGAGGACATCCCAATACACTGAAGCTTTCTTT. This encodes CAISESSRTSQYTEAFF.

The V call is TRBV7-9, the J call TRBJ2-7; D unclear. This CDR3 is built from 15 residues. The V and J ends lost 4 bases and 0 bases respectively, with 13 bases between them. Germline V gene data show CDR1 as SEHNR and CDR2 as FQNEAQ (reference sequence). The CDR3 loop is CASSSVGRTSYEQYF. DNA for the CDR3: TGTGCCAGCAGCTCCGTCGGTCGTACCTCCTACGAGCAGTACTTC. Drawing the rest from reference TRBV7-9 and TRBJ2-7, the complete variable domain is DTGVSQNPRHKITKRGQNVTFRCDPISEHNRLYWYRQTLGQGPEFLTYFQNEAQLEKSRLLSDRFSAERPKGSFSTLEIQRTEQGDSAMYLCASSSVGRTSYEQYFGPGTRLTVT.

A word on this clone: The junction departs from germline at one end; a sequencing error may be responsible. The chain combines TRBV7-9 with TRBJ2-7, with D hard to call. Germline CDR1 and CDR2: SEHNR and FQNEAQ (reference sequence). This CDR3 region has 12 residues. The CDR3 bases are TGTTCCAGCAGCTTAGGAGCGTCCGAGCAGTACTTC. Translating gives CSSSLGASEQYF.

This clone has a handful of counts. The chain couples TRBV5-1 to TRBJ2-1; D perhaps matches TRBD2 (5 bases). The CDR3 totals 14 residues. Trimming shortened V by 0 bases and J by 1 base, and 5 bases separated the two germline ends. Germline CDR1 SGHRS, CDR2 YFSETQ. CDR3 region: CASSLAGSYNEQFF. The CDR3 bases are TGCGCCAGCAGCTTGGCGGGATCCTACAATGAGCAGTTCTTC. Full variable domain (remainder filled in from reference TRBV5-1 and TRBJ2-1): KAGVTQTPRYLIKTRGQQVTLSCSPISGHRSVSWYQQTPGQGLQFLFEYFSETQRNKGNFPGRFSGRQFSNSRSEMNVSTLELGDSALYLCASSLAGSYNEQFFGPGTRLTVL.

This CDR3 is CASSQERAGHTDTQYF. Here the CDR3 DNA reads TGCGCCAGCAGCCAAGAACGGGCAGGGCACACAGATACGCAGTATTTT. The chain has TRBV4-3 and TRBJ2-3, with D possibly TRBD1 on 5 matching bases. V was shortened by 0 bases and J by 2 bases, with 12 bases between the two germline ends. CDR1 and CDR2 (germline): LGHNA, YSLEER. This CDR3 is 16 amino acids long.

The chain couples TRBV18 to TRBJ1-1; D perhaps matches TRBD1 (5 bases). Trimming removed 3 bases at V and 0 bases at J, with 11 bases between. This CDR3 region has 15 residues. Germline V gene lookup returns CDR1 KGHSH and CDR2 LQKENI. The CDR3 nucleotides are TGTGCCAGCTCACCCGCCCAGGGCATGAACACTGAAGCTTTCTTT. Protein product: CASSPAQGMNTEAFF.